This T cell receptor beta chain was recovered during a study of shared T cell receptors in the human thymus. V lost 4 bases and J lost 4; bases outside the gene matches: 5. CDR3 length: 14 amino acids. Libraries were prepared by immunoSEQ multiplex PCR; TCRdb keeps only in-frame clonotypes and omits some of them. The sample has roughly 700,000 clones, around 89% seen once; the top ten hold approximately 0.011%. This sample was shared with a second study, whose subject was human thymus T cells. This second study says: Donors were healthy Finnish babies undergoing corrective operations for congenital heart defects. Resections were taken during corrective heart surgery, and the thymus tissue came from these. Seemingly biased V and J gene usage marked thymic and blood repertoires.

The chain joins TRBV23-1 to TRBJ1-2; TRBD1 matches at 8 bases. TRBV23-1 is an ORF for which the function is uncertain. This receptor was obtained from a boy in the first two years of life with a congenital heart defect. Sequenced sample: thymocytes. CDR3 protein: CASSPTGGFYGYTF. The DNA for the CDR3 is TGCGCCAGCAGTCCCACAGGGGGGTTCTATGGCTACACCTTC.